These 3 T cell receptor beta chains originate from one sample sequenced in a study of blood T cell repertoires in COVID-19. The data were produced by immunoSEQ multiplex PCR, yet TCRdb's version contains in-frame clones alone and is incomplete. Of about 98,000 clones listed, about four fifths are singletons. Sequencing input: peripheral blood. These receptor sequences come from a man in his 70s with acute or convalescent COVID-19.

This chain connects TRBV5-1 to TRBJ2-3; TRBD2 matches at 8 bases. The CDR3 is made up of 15 amino acids. Germline V gene data show CDR1 as SGHRS and CDR2 as YFSETQ. J lost 6 bases, V lost 4 bases, and 10 bases had no gene match. The CDR3 protein is CASSDTSGGGDTQYF. CDR3 nucleotides: TGCGCCAGCAGCGACACTAGCGGAGGGGGGGATACGCAGTATTTT.

V is TRBV2 and J is TRBJ1-2; D is perhaps TRBD1 (5 bases). There are 12 residues in the CDR3. With 4 bases removed from V and 12 bases from J, the gap between germline ends came to 15 bases. From germline, CDR1 is SNHLY and CDR2 FYNNEI. The CDR3 loop reads CASSAGRLGHTF. In nucleotides, the CDR3 is TGTGCCAGCAGTGCCGGACGACTGGGGCACACCTTC.

V and J are TRBV6-9 and TRBJ2-4; a possible D gene is TRBD1 (6 bases). Germline CDR1 reads MNHGY; CDR2 reads SVAAGI. CDR3 length: 18 residues. Trimming stripped 1 base from V and 0 bases from J, with 16 bases between. CDR3 DNA: TGTGCCAGCAGTTATTTACCTGGGGACACTTTAGCCAAAAACATTCAGTACTTC. Translation gives CASSYLPGDTLAKNIQYF.